One TCR beta chain is described in this entry. In the original analysis: For nucleated cells, counts were estimated from reference gene primer amplification. Sequenced by immunoSEQ multiplex PCR; TCRdb stores in-frame clones only, minus some. V and J calls and clone size are as listed in that table; D and trimming were resolved from the DNA. The table shows 130,000 to 150,000 clones, with about 83% occurring only once. These data come from a study of blood T cell repertoires in COVID-19. Study-level background: Sample material is recorded as cDNA or gDNA derived from T cells, B-cell-depleted T cells, or PBMCs.

Participants had their cohort set by participant-reported clinical history. Those designated as exposed participants met a COVID-19 case within 2 weeks before study entry. The V gene's germline CDR1 is SGHRS and CDR2 YFSETQ. The CDR3 length is 13 residues. With 4 bases removed from V and 6 bases from J, the gap between germline ends came to 11 bases. Sequences were obtained from PBMCs or T cells enriched from blood (not recorded which). The chain recombines TRBV5-1 with TRBJ2-1, with a possible D match to TRBD2 (6 bases). This clonotype was obtained from a woman aged 45-60 years who had been exposed to COVID-19. CDR3 residues: CASSLGTSNEQFF. The CDR3 DNA follows: TGCGCCAGCAGCCTAGGGACTTCCAATGAGCAGTTCTTC.